The 31 T cell receptor beta chains given below trace back to one sample, sequenced in a study of T cell responses to AZD1222 COVID-19 vaccine. Repertoires were generated with immunoSEQ multiplex PCR, while TCRdb's copy carries only in-frame clones and drops some. The sample holds 150,000 to 200,000 clones; 93% are singletons and the top ten take around 1%. The sample was peripheral blood, taken 28 days after the second AZD1222 dose. The receptor set was obtained from an adult who received the AZD1222 COVID-19 vaccine.

V is TRBV3-1 (or the pseudogene TRBV3-2) and J is TRBJ1-1; 7 nucleotides align to TRBD1. Germline assignment: CDR1 LGHDT and CDR2 YNNKEL (reference sequence). Trimming at V came to 3 bases and at J to 7 bases, leaving 2 bases not matched to a gene. CDR3 length: 12 residues. CDR3 sequence: CASSQQGGEAFF. CDR3 nucleotides: TGTGCCAGCAGCCAGCAGGGGGGTGAAGCTTTCTTT.

This rearrangement joins TRBV24-1 to TRBJ1-1; D uncertain. The V end was cut by 1 base, the J end by 5 bases, with 16 bases between. The germline V gene has CDR1 KGHDR and CDR2 SFDVKD. CDR3 length equals 16 residues. DNA of the CDR3: TGTGCCACCAGTGATTTCCAAGACCCCCTTTGGACTGAAGCTTTCTTT. Protein product: CATSDFQDPLWTEAFF.

The rearrangement joins TRBV5-1 to TRBJ2-3, with TRBD2 identical over 11 bases. V was clipped by 1 base and J by 9 bases; unmatched bases: 10. The CDR3 spans 16 residues. The germline V gene has CDR1 SGHRS and CDR2 YFSETQ. The CDR3 DNA is TGCGCCAGCAGCTTGACTAGCGGGGGTCCGGGGTACACGCAGTATTTT. It encodes CASSLTSGGPGYTQYF. The full variable domain, with the rest looked up from reference TRBV5-1 and TRBJ2-3, is KAGVTQTPRYLIKTRGQQVTLSCSPISGHRSVSWYQQTPGQGLQFLFEYFSETQRNKGNFPGRFSGRQFSNSRSEMNVSTLELGDSALYLCASSLTSGGPGYTQYFGPGTRLTVL.

This clone has just a few counts. V and J are TRBV6-5 and TRBJ1-4, with no clear D. There are 15 residues in the CDR3. CDR1 is MNHEY and CDR2 is SVGAGI in the germline V gene. V was cut by 2 bases and J by 3 bases, with 10 bases left in between. As DNA, the CDR3 is TGTGCCAGCAGTTACACGAGGGCGGCTAATGAAAAACTGTTTTTT. Protein: CASSYTRAANEKLFF.

V usage is TRBV7-2 and J usage is TRBJ1-2; 9 bases are shared with TRBD1. The length of the CDR3 is 14 residues. Germline loops: CDR1 SGHTA, CDR2 FQGNSA. Trimming cost V 5 bases and J 3 bases; bases outside gene matches: 4. CDR3: CASSPDRGDYGYTF. The CDR3 coding sequence is TGTGCCAGCAGCCCAGACAGGGGGGACTATGGCTACACCTTC.

V gene TRBV24-1 combines with J gene TRBJ1-5; 9 bases align to TRBD1. The CDR3 is 14 residues long. CDR1 is KGHDR, CDR2 SFDVKD, per germline. V gave up 7 bases and J gave up 3 bases; unmatched junction bases: 3. CDR3 residues: CATRRTGVNQPQHF. The CDR3 bases are TGTGCCACCAGGAGGACAGGGGTCAATCAGCCCCAGCATTTT.

V gene TRBV11-1 combines with J gene TRBJ2-1; the D is unclear. Trimming cost V 2 bases and J 0 bases, with 11 bases left between them. Per the germline V gene, CDR1 is SGHAT and CDR2 is FQDESV (reference sequence). This CDR3 comprises 16 residues. As DNA, the CDR3 is TGTGCCAGCAGCTTAATGGGAAGGAGCTCCTACAATGAGCAGTTCTTC. This sequence encodes CASSLMGRSSYNEQFF.

This clone was detected once. The rearrangement links TRBV14 to TRBJ1-4; 10 nucleotides align to TRBD1. Trimming took 2 bases from V and 5 from J; bases not matched to a gene: 14. The CDR3 runs 19 residues. The germline CDR1 and CDR2 sequences are SGHDN and FVKESK. For the CDR3, the DNA is TGTGCCAGCAGCCAATACGTTGGGACAGGGGATTGGAACAATGAAAAACTGTTTTTT. Translating gives CASSQYVGTGDWNNEKLFF.

The chain links TRBV5-1 to TRBJ1-3; TRBD1 aligns across 7 bases. The CDR3 consists of 15 residues. V lost 4 bases, J lost 0 bases, and 4 bases stayed unmatched. Per germline, CDR1 SGHRS and CDR2 YFSETQ. Written as DNA, the CDR3 is TGCGCCAGCAGCATGACAGGGCTCTCTGGAAACACCATATATTTT. Translated, it gives CASSMTGLSGNTIYF.

The rearrangement uses TRBV4-1 and TRBJ1-5; D is undetermined. Trimming shortened V by 1 base and J by 5 bases, and 12 bases separated the two germline ends. Germline V lookup: CDR1 MGHRA, CDR2 YSYEKL. This CDR3 has 15 amino acids. CDR3 loop: CASSQGSQSDQPQHF. DNA of the CDR3: TGCGCCAGCAGCCAAGGGTCACAGAGCGATCAGCCCCAGCATTTT.

The genes are TRBV28 and TRBJ1-2; no clear D. V lost 5 bases to trimming and J lost 5 bases, with 15 bases between them. Germline values: CDR1 MDHEN, CDR2 SYDVKM. The CDR3 contains 14 residues. CDR3 bases: TGTGCCAGCAGTCCCCCCGGGAGGGAGTATGGCTACACCTTC. Amino acids: CASSPPGREYGYTF.

The chain combines TRBV7-9 with TRBJ2-1; D is ambiguous. This CDR3 has 16 residues. The germline gives CDR1 SEHNR, CDR2 FQNEAQ (reference sequence). V gave up 3 bases and J gave up 6 bases, with 18 bases separating them. The CDR3 here is CASSLIPQVGSNEQFF. CDR3 DNA sequence: TGTGCCAGCAGCTTGATCCCGCAAGTGGGGTCCAATGAGCAGTTCTTC.

The sample holds one count of this clone. The chain recombines TRBV6-8 with TRBJ2-1; D uncertain. The CDR3 totals 15 residues. Trimming took off 11 bases at V and 4 bases at J, with 21 bases between the two ends. Per the germline V gene, CDR1 is MNHGY and CDR2 is SAAAGT. The DNA for the CDR3 is TGTGCCGTGGGGTTTGGGCAGACCAAATACAATGAGCAGTTCTTC. Protein sequence: CAVGFGQTKYNEQFF.

The V and J genes are TRBV6-4 and TRBJ1-1; 9 nucleotides match TRBD1. Losses at the gene ends were 6 bases for V and 1 base for J; bases not matched to a gene: 3. CDR1 is MRHNA, CDR2 SNTAGT, per germline. The CDR3 has 14 amino acids. In DNA, the CDR3 is TGTGCCAGCAGCAAGGGACAGGGGAACACTGAAGCTTTCTTT. It codes for CASSKGQGNTEAFF.

The J gene is TRBJ2-3, the V gene TRBV23-1, with 7 nucleotides matching TRBD2. TRBV23-1 is noted as an ORF with a role that remains uncertain. Trimming cost V 0 bases and J 1 base; bases outside gene matches: 7. The CDR3 is 17 amino acids. The chain's CDR3 is CASSQSGGAGGTDTQYF. CDR3 DNA sequence: TGCGCCAGCAGTCAATCGGGCGGCGCGGGGGGCACAGATACGCAGTATTTT.

V is TRBV28 and J is TRBJ1-2; 9 positions match TRBD1. From germline, CDR1 is MDHEN and CDR2 SYDVKM. The CDR3 runs to 14 residues. J lost 8 bases, V lost 6 bases, and 10 bases had no gene match. The CDR3 region is CASSPRPTGGGYTF. DNA of the CDR3: TGTGCCAGCAGCCCCCGTCCGACAGGGGGGGGCTACACCTTC.

V and J are TRBV3-1 (or the pseudogene TRBV3-2) and TRBJ2-7; perhaps D is TRBD1 or TRBD2 (6 bases each). Germline V gene data show CDR1 as LGHDT and CDR2 as YNNKEL (reference sequence). V shed 1 base and J shed 0 bases, with 7 bases lying between them. CDR3 length: 14 residues. The CDR3 is CASSQAGASYEQYF. The CDR3 region has the DNA TGTGCCAGCAGCCAAGCGGGGGCCTCCTACGAGCAGTACTTC.

The V gene is TRBV18, the J gene TRBJ2-7; D is possibly TRBD1 (5 bases). CDR1 KGHSH and CDR2 LQKENI come from the germline V gene. Trimming stripped 4 bases from V and 4 bases from J, with 20 bases between. The CDR3 runs 16 residues. The CDR3 bases are TGTGCCAGCTCACGTACGACAGTCGATCCTACGTACGAGCAGTACTTC. This encodes CASSRTTVDPTYEQYF.

The sample holds one count of this clone. The chain is built from TRBV6-6 and TRBJ1-1; D remains unclear. This CDR3 has 14 amino acids. Germline V gene lookup returns CDR1 MNHNY and CDR2 SVGAGI (reference sequence). V was cut by 5 bases and J by 3 bases, with 13 bases left in between. The DNA for the CDR3 is TGTGCCAGCAGTCCCCGGACCCCGGACACTGAAGCTTTCTTT. Translating it yields CASSPRTPDTEAFF.

Only one count was recorded for this clone. V gene TRBV7-2 combines with J gene TRBJ1-1, with TRBD1 as a possible D gene (5 bases). Germline V gene lookup returns CDR1 SGHTA and CDR2 FQGNSA. The CDR3 is 13 residues long. Trimming left V 6 bases short and J 4 bases short, with 12 bases between. As DNA, the CDR3 is TGTGCCAGCAGTCCTCGGGGGGGCACTGAAGCTTTCTTT. As protein: CASSPRGGTEAFF.

The genes are TRBV5-1 and TRBJ2-7; D is possibly TRBD1 or TRBD2 (7 bases each). The CDR3 loop spans 15 amino acids. V was pared by 1 base and J by 2 bases, with 13 bases between. CDR1 and CDR2 from the germline V gene are SGHRS and YFSETQ. The CDR3: CASSLKGRGPYEQYF. In DNA, the CDR3 is TGCGCCAGCAGCTTGAAAGGGAGGGGGCCCTACGAGCAGTACTTC.

The genes are TRBV10-3 and TRBJ2-1; 13 bases line up with TRBD2. Looked up from germline, CDR1 is ENHRY and CDR2 is SYGVKD. J was trimmed by 0 bases and V by 6 bases; bases with no gene match: 8. The CDR3 is 18 amino acids. This chain's CDR3 is CAIRTGTSGISSYNEQFF. The DNA of the CDR3 is TGTGCCATCAGAACCGGGACTAGCGGGATTAGCTCCTACAATGAGCAGTTCTTC.

In its sample, this clone was seen once. The chain has TRBV12-5 and TRBJ2-7, with 8 bases identical to TRBD1. The CDR3 spans 16 residues. Unmatched junction bases numbered 13, after V lost 3 bases and J lost 6 bases. Germline V lookup: CDR1 LGHNT, CDR2 FRNRAP. Here the CDR3 reads CASGFTRQGNYSEQYF. For the CDR3, the DNA is TGTGCTAGTGGTTTTACCCGACAGGGGAACTACTCCGAGCAGTACTTC.

This sequence joins TRBV4-2 and TRBJ2-2; 12 positions agree with TRBD2. Trimming cost V 1 base and J 0 bases; bases outside gene matches: 3. The CDR3 runs 18 residues. Germline V gives CDR1 LGHNA, CDR2 YNFKEQ. The CDR3 spells CASSQGSSGGANTGELFF. As DNA, the CDR3 is TGTGCCAGCAGCCAAGGGTCTAGCGGGGGGGCGAACACCGGGGAGCTGTTTTTT.

CDR3 protein: CASSPAGGNTIYF. The DNA for the CDR3 is TGCGCCAGCAGCCCAGCAGGAGGAAACACCATATATTTT. The V and J genes are TRBV5-1 and TRBJ1-3; D gene ambiguous. Trimming removed 4 bases at V and 4 bases at J, with 9 bases between. The germline gives CDR1 SGHRS, CDR2 YFSETQ. The CDR3 extends over 13 amino acids.

This chain joins TRBV5-8 and TRBJ1-2; TRBD1 is a possible D gene (5 bases). The germline V gene has CDR1 SGHTS and CDR2 YDEGEE. The CDR3 sequence is 14 residues long. V was pared by 0 bases and J by 4 bases, with 10 bases between. Here the CDR3 reads CASSLGQSAYGYTF. CDR3 nucleotides: TGTGCCAGCAGCTTGGGACAGTCAGCCTATGGCTACACCTTC.

The genes are TRBV18 and TRBJ1-1, with 9 nucleotides matching TRBD1. Trimming removed 9 bases from V and 5 bases from J; junction bases left unmatched: 7. The CDR3 sequence is 13 residues long. Germline lookup yields CDR1 KGHSH and CDR2 LQKENI. CDR3 amino acids: CASNTGGLTEAFF. In DNA, the CDR3 is TGTGCCAGTAACACAGGGGGCCTAACTGAAGCTTTCTTT.

This chain connects TRBV14 to TRBJ1-2; 7 bases map to TRBD1. Germline CDR1 is SGHDN and CDR2 is FVKESK. This CDR3 spans 15 amino acids. J gave up 6 bases and V 0 bases, and 7 bases lay outside the gene matches. CDR3 in amino acids: CASSQDAGTENGYTF. As DNA, the CDR3 is TGTGCCAGCAGCCAAGACGCCGGGACAGAAAATGGCTACACCTTC.

V and J are TRBV6-4 and TRBJ1-2; D perhaps matches TRBD1 (6 bases). Germline CDR1 reads MRHNA; CDR2 reads SNTAGT. The CDR3 is 13 residues long. The V gene lost 0 bases and the J gene lost 8 bases, with 10 bases spanning the gap. The CDR3, as DNA: TGTGCCAGCAGTGACTCGGGACAACGCGGCTACACCTTC. This encodes CASSDSGQRGYTF.

The chain joins TRBV5-1 to TRBJ2-2; TRBD1 matches 7 bases. The CDR3 extends over 15 amino acids. The ends lost 5 bases at V and 6 bases at J; junction bases unmatched: 10. The germline gives CDR1 SGHRS, CDR2 YFSETQ. CDR3 bases: TGCGCCAGCAGACCCGGGACGGGACAGCCCGGGGAGCTGTTTTTT. Protein sequence: CASRPGTGQPGELFF.

CDR3 DNA: TGTGCCAGCAGTGAGTGGCGGTCAACTAATGAAAAACTGTTTTTT. Amino acid sequence: CASSEWRSTNEKLFF. The rearrangement uses TRBV2 and TRBJ1-4; D uncertain. V was cut by 3 bases and J by 0 bases, with 8 bases left in between. Germline CDR1 reads SNHLY; CDR2 reads FYNNEI. The length of the CDR3 is 15 residues.